These 3 T cell receptor beta chains share one sample of origin, sequenced in a study of vaccination effects on CD4 cells after COVID-19. No antigen is known for these receptors. Pools of viral peptides were used by the ViraFEST assay to expand antigen-specific CD4+ T cells ahead of sequencing. Once cultured for about 9 days, the cells underwent separation to obtain CD4+ T cells. Vaccinees lacked prior SARS-CoV-2 infection and tested negative for nucleocapsid antibodies. The assay was immunoSEQ multiplex PCR, and TCRdb's table has in-frame clones only and misses some. Of approximately 25,000 clones listed, around three quarters are singletons. The specimen comprised CD4+ T cells from PBMCs cultured with HCoV-NL63 spike peptides, sampled before COVID-19 vaccination. All receptors come from a human donor who received a COVID-19 vaccine.

This chain connects TRBV7-9 to TRBJ2-7, with D perhaps TRBD1 (5 bases). The V end lost 5 bases, the J end lost 2 bases, and 13 bases lay between the germline ends. This CDR3 region has 14 residues. Looked up from germline, CDR1 is SEHNR and CDR2 is FQNEAQ (reference sequence). The CDR3 region is CASSPNGAPYEQYF. DNA for the CDR3: TGTGCCAGCAGCCCTAATGGGGCGCCCTACGAGCAGTACTTC.

This clone was counted a few times. The chain couples TRBV10-3 to TRBJ1-2; no reliable D call. Trimming took 8 bases from V and 2 from J, leaving 12 bases between them. CDR3 length equals 13 residues. From germline, CDR1 is ENHRY and CDR2 SYGVKD. CDR3 DNA: TGTGCCATCGGGGAGCGCTCCAACTATGGCTACACCTTC. Amino acids: CAIGERSNYGYTF.

The J gene is TRBJ1-3, the V gene TRBV6-5; D uncertain. The germline V gene encodes CDR1 MNHEY and CDR2 SVGAGI. The CDR3 is 13 residues long. The V end was cut by 0 bases, the J end by 3 bases, with 3 bases between. The CDR3 region has the DNA TGTGCCAGCAGTTACTCGAATGGAAACACCATATATTTT. Translated, it gives CASSYSNGNTIYF.